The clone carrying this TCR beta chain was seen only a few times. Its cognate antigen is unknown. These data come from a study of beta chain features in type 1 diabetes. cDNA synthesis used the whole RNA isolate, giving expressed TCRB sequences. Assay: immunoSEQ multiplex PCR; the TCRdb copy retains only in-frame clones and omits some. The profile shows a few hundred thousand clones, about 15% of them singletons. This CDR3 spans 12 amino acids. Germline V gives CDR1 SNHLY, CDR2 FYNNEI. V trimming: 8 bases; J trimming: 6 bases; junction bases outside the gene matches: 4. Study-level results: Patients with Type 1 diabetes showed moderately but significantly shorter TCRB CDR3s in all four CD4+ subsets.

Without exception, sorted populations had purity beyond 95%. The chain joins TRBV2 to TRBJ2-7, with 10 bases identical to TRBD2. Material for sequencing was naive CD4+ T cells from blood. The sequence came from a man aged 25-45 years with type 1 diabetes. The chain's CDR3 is CASGKRGGEQYF. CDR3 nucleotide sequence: TGTGCCAGCGGAAAGCGGGGGGGCGAGCAGTACTTC.